This record concerns one T cell receptor beta chain sequence. This specimen comes from a study of T-cell reconstitution after alpha-beta-depleted transplantation in children. The TCRbeta library was prepared with unique molecular identifiers. TCRdb reprocessed the PCR reads with MiXCR, giving one entry per CDR3 protein. The table has approximately 400,000 distinct CDR3 sequences, 9.5% to 13% seen once; the top ten hold about 5%. Germline CDR1 reads SQVTM; CDR2 reads ANQGSEA. V lost 0 bases and J lost 6, with 9 bases in between. The CDR3 contains 12 residues. The TCR sequence derives from a human donor who donated a stem cell graft to a child with acute myeloid leukemia. The source material was PBMCs from the stem cell graft donor, sampled from the stem cell graft. This chain links TRBV29-1 with TRBJ2-7; perhaps TRBD2 as D (6 bases). Written as DNA, the CDR3 is TGCAGCGTTGAAGATGGGGGGACCGAGCAGTACTTC. Translation: CSVEDGGTEQYF.